These T cell receptor beta chains were read from a single sample in a study of cytomegalovirus exposure and HLA in healthy donors. Assay: immunoSEQ multiplex PCR; the TCRdb copy retains only in-frame clones and omits some. The table has more than 100,000 clones, about 80% seen once; the top ten hold 7.5% to 9.5%. Source material: PBMCs. Receptors originate from a female donor in good health and CMV-seropositive. The CDR3 runs from the conserved cysteine through the conserved F or W. Each record gives: J gene, clone size, D gene, CDR3 length, V gene, CDR3 protein, CDR3 DNA. A D gene is named only where the DNA matches it firmly. Only part of the rows carry a size: once, few, many, or a class if the clone is expanded.

TRBJ2-7 NA TRBD2 14 TRBV7-2 CASSSGTSGYEQYF TGTGCCAGCAGCTCCGGGACTAGCGGCTACGAGCAGTACTTC
TRBJ1-1 NA NA 15 TRBV5-1 CASSRGGYQGTEAFF TGCGCCAGCAGCCGCGGAGGGTATCAAGGAACTGAAGCTTTCTTT
TRBJ1-2 NA NA 15 TRBV27 CASSNSGPNVYGYTF TGTGCCAGCTCAAACTCTGGTCCTAACGTCTATGGCTACACCTTC
TRBJ2-1 NA NA 19 TRBV19 CASSPGPGQQRGTYNEQFF TGTGCCAGTTCCCCGGGGCCCGGACAGCAAAGGGGGACCTACAATGAGCAGTTCTTC
TRBJ1-4 NA NA 12 TRBV6-5 CASSYEGEKLFF TGTGCCAGCAGTTACGAGGGTGAAAAACTGTTTTTT
TRBJ2-7 NA NA 13 TRBV7-7 CASSWDTGYEQYF TGTGCTAGCAGCTGGGACACCGGGTACGAGCAGTACTTC
TRBJ2-3 NA TRBD2 16 TRBV5-6 CASREVLAGDADTQYF TGTGCCAGCAGGGAGGTACTAGCGGGGGATGCAGATACGCAGTATTTT
TRBJ1-2 NA TRBD1 14 TRBV2 CASSRDRGVDGYTF TGTGCCAGCAGTAGGGACAGGGGAGTGGATGGCTACACCTTC
TRBJ1-3 few TRBD1 18 TRBV7-3 CASSPFPGQGKKGNTIYF TGTGCCAGCAGCCCCTTCCCGGGACAGGGGAAAAAAGGAAACACCATATATTTT
TRBJ2-3 NA TRBD1 19 TRBV7-3 CASSLNRRGGQGLTDTQYF TGTGCCAGCAGCTTAAATAGGCGGGGAGGACAGGGGTTAACAGATACGCAGTATTTT
TRBJ1-4 NA NA 14 TRBV7-8 CASTPTAGDEKLFF TGTGCCAGCACCCCAACGGCAGGGGATGAAAAACTGTTTTTT
TRBJ1-6 NA TRBD1 19 TRBV7-2 CASSYHSGTGSSYNSPLHF TGTGCCAGCAGCTACCATAGCGGGACAGGGAGCTCCTATAATTCACCCCTCCACTTT
TRBJ2-6 NA TRBD1 16 TRBV5-1 CASKEEGASGANVLTF TGCGCCAGCAAGGAAGAGGGGGCTTCTGGGGCCAACGTCCTGACTTTC
TRBJ2-3 NA TRBD2 16 TRBV9 CASSPNNRGGTDTQYF TGTGCCAGCAGCCCCAACAATCGGGGGGGCACAGATACGCAGTATTTT
TRBJ1-1 few NA 13 TRBV7-9 CASSSHQNTEAFF TGTGCCAGCAGCTCACACCAGAACACTGAAGCTTTCTTT
TRBJ2-4 once NA 14 TRBV30 CAWSVRQAGNIQYF TGTGCCTGGAGTGTACGGCAGGCGGGCAACATTCAGTACTTC
TRBJ1-2 NA TRBD1 14 TRBV7-9 CASSPGQTNYGYTF TGTGCCAGCAGCCCGGGACAGACTAACTATGGCTACACCTTC
TRBJ1-5 NA NA 17 TRBV6-1 CASSVGRTPLSNQPQHF TGTGCCAGCAGTGTGGGGAGGACACCCCTTAGCAATCAGCCCCAGCATTTT
TRBJ2-2 NA TRBD1 18 TRBV5-1 CASSFRDRGLWNTGELFF TGCGCCAGCAGCTTCCGGGACAGGGGGCTATGGAACACCGGGGAGCTGTTTTTT
TRBJ2-7 NA TRBD1 15 TRBV11-2 CASSSSGTGINEQYF TGTGCCAGCAGCTCCTCCGGGACAGGGATCAACGAGCAGTACTTC
TRBJ1-2 NA NA 16 TRBV6-6 CASKPSQGPTNYGYTF TGTGCCAGCAAGCCCTCCCAGGGGCCCACTAACTATGGCTACACCTTC
TRBJ2-5 NA NA 16 TRBV21-1 CASSKNEGDSQETQYF TGTGCCAGCAGCAAAAACGAAGGGGACAGTCAAGAGACCCAGTACTTC
TRBJ2-2 NA TRBD1 15 TRBV6-5 CASSSGQGYSGELFF TGTGCCAGCAGTTCAGGACAGGGGTATTCCGGGGAGCTGTTTTTT